This TCR beta chain was sequenced for a study of T cells expressing NK-cell markers. Background on the study: Sorted T-cell subsets CD3+CD56+NKG2C+, CD3+CD56+NKG2C- and CD3+CD56-NKG2C+ were TCR beta-sequenced.

Reanalyzing the 5' RACE reads, TCRdb keeps one entry per CDR3 protein, without DNA. The sample table includes about 260,000 distinct CDR3 sequences. The CDR3 contains 17 residues. Germline CDR1 and CDR2: LGHNA and YNFKEQ. The sequence derives from a man aged 18 to 35 in good health. Material for sequencing was blood T cells: a sorted CD56 or NKG2C T cell subset, CD4+ or CD8+ T cells, or bulk PBMC T cells (not recorded which). The gene calls are TRBV4-2 and TRBJ1-2. This CDR3 is CASSQVKAVGGNYGYTF.